Given below is one TCR beta chain in context. What it binds is not known. The sample belongs to a study of identical twins. Study results and limitations: Models came in too low on out-of-frame TCR alpha sharing in monozygotic twins. Among beta out-of-frame sequences, excess sharing between twins appeared weaker.

TCRdb reprocessed the 5' RACE reads via MiXCR and lists one record per CDR3 protein. The table lists some 500,000 distinct CDR3 sequences, 22% of them singletons. The V gene's germline CDR1 is DFQATT and CDR2 SNEGSKA (reference sequence). Trimming removed 3 bases from V and 9 bases from J; junction bases left unmatched: 5. There are 13 residues in the CDR3. The data were also submitted as part of a second study, on T cells expressing NK-cell markers.

The rearrangement uses TRBV20-1 and TRBJ1-6, with 7 bases that match TRBD1. The clonotype originates from a woman under 30 in good health. Sequencing was carried out using CD4+ T cells sorted from blood. DNA of the CDR3: TGCAGTGCTAGTCCAGGGGGTGGTTCACCCCTCCACTTT. Protein product: CSASPGGGSPLHF.